This T cell receptor (beta chain) is drawn from a study of T-cell reconstitution after alpha-beta-depleted transplantation in children. This CDR3 contains 16 residues. Between the trimmed V and J ends, which lost 0 bases and 3 bases, there was a span of 13 bases. The V gene's germline CDR1 is LGHNA and CDR2 YNFKEQ. Study-wide findings and caveats: Expanded clones from the graft, numbering several hundred, reportedly supplied alpha-beta T cells about two months after transplant. Once a year had passed after transplant, T-cell counts and diversity came mostly from newly produced T cells.

A TCRbeta library incorporating unique molecular identifiers was prepared. Using its own MiXCR run on the PCR reads, TCRdb lists one record per CDR3 protein. The sample shows around 800,000 distinct CDR3 sequences, about 16% of them seen only once. In the case of this clonotype: The antigen is undetermined.

V and J are TRBV4-2 and TRBJ2-3, with TRBD1 as a possible D gene (8 bases). This material consisted of PBMCs, mostly from graft donor cells, taken 360 days after TCRalphabeta/CD19-depleted stem cell transplant. This TCR came from a male patient under 18 who had a stem cell transplant for acute lymphoblastic leukemia, so the T cells may come from the graft donor. This chain's CDR3 is CASSQEDRGGTDTQYF. For the CDR3, the DNA is TGTGCCAGCAGCCAAGAAGACAGGGGAGGGACAGATACGCAGTATTTT.